This T cell receptor (beta chain) was sequenced for a study of T cells after yellow fever vaccination (dated by TCRdb to 2018 to 2020). Broadly, across the study: Libraries from fractions with low cell numbers were prepared with the SMART-Seq v4 Ultra Low Input RNA kit. Bulk TCR alpha and beta repertoires were sequenced longitudinally to track T-cell clones before and after primary and booster YFV17D yellow fever vaccination. The cohort comprised two healthy male donors, one aged 18 to 30 and one aged 30 to 40 years. Bulk PBMC replicates and cell subsets were isolated from blood drawn at multiple timepoints before and after both primary and secondary immunization. Beyond this particular receptor, the publication reports: FACS-sorted repertoires could contain abundant contaminating clonotypes from the bulk population, so computational filtering was required. A small fraction of clonotypes showed up in both the CD4 and CD8 compartments, probably as a result of convergent recombination. The study included only two donors, which limits how far the findings can be generalized. Most clones expanded after primary vaccination (around 96% of CD4 and approximately 90% of CD8) were re-detected after the booster, suggesting that broad memory maintenance occurred. Compared with the primary T-cell response, the secondary T-cell response was faster but weaker, reaching its peak on day 5 rather than on day 15.

This clonotype was observed a few times. Its recognized antigen is unknown. Per-base quality was not reported, and no clone a single base away is much larger than it. From its cysteine to its phenylalanine, the CDR3 spans 14 amino acids. Only the CDR3 part of the read is kept: 42 bases, read in frame from the first base. From a lookup of the germline V gene, CDR1 and CDR2 are LGHNA and YSLEER. The trim is 0 bases for V and 8 bases for J, with a gap of 13 bases between the germline ends. TCR cDNA was made using 5'RACE template switching, a step that added a universal primer site and unique molecular identifiers. cDNA synthesis was primed from both the TCR alpha and TCR beta constant segments. Library amplification involved two PCR steps, and the second step added sample barcodes and sequencing adapters. Libraries were sequenced on Illumina HiSeq 2500 (2x100 bp) or NovaSeq (2x150 bp). Processing in the source paper ran as follows. MIGEC was used to demultiplex reads and collapse the reads into UMI consensus sequences, and MiXCR was used for V(D)J alignment. Vaccine-responding clonotypes were identified with edgeR using replicate PBMC samples, with FDR below 0.01 and a log2 fold change above 5 up to day 15 being required. Bulk clonotypes were assigned CD4 or CD8 identity according to which sequenced CD4 or CD8 repertoire held them at higher abundance. TCRdb redid the processing of the public reads, applying fastp at Q25 and MiXCR, and retained in-frame beta chains. Rows merge per CDR3 protein into single entries with the most common DNA and genes. The V and J calls here are based on TCRdb, not the publication. This sample lists under 300,000 distinct CDR3 sequences; roughly 7.2% were detected once. Roughly 0.9% of the sample goes to the ten largest clones.

The treatment or condition label for this specimen denotes: live attenuated yellow fever vaccine strain. PBMCs were isolated from peripheral blood using a standard Ficoll-Paque protocol. Dynabeads CD4 and CD8 positive selection kits were used to isolate the CD4 and CD8 T-cell fractions. RNA was extracted with TriZol from bulk PBMCs, CD4 and CD8 fractions, and dextramer-positive and dextramer-negative fractions. The chain couples TRBV4-3 to TRBJ2-5; D gene: possibly TRBD1, on 6 matching bases. The origin of this receptor is a man aged 30-40 years who received the YFV17D yellow fever vaccine. The source material was CD4+ T cells sorted from PBMCs, sampled 15 days after the yellow fever booster vaccination. The CDR3 reads CASSQERAGTTQYF. DNA sequence: TGCGCCAGCAGCCAAGAACGGGCCGGGACAACCCAGTACTTC.